Reported below is one T cell receptor beta chain. There are many counts of this clonotype. Its specific antigen is unknown. No much larger clone is present one base from it, and per-base qualities are unavailable. To synthesize cDNA, template-switch 5'RACE was performed with a primer carrying a 10-nucleotide random unique molecular identifier so that each TCR transcript was tagged. Each sequencing run produced over 170 million TCR-beta sequences covering 15-18 subjects. Total RNA was extracted with the RNeasy kit. TCR-beta VDJ regions were amplified with primers for the TCR constant region and the 5'RACE anchor, using the KAPA Real-time Library Amplification kit. A first PCR added sample indexes and Illumina adaptors, and a second PCR then raised library yield. After Ampure bead purification, the TCR product of roughly 650 bp was size-selected on a 2% E-gel SizeSelection system. Library quality was checked on a Bioanalyzer, concentration was measured with Qubit, and libraries were quantified with the Kapa Library Quantification kit before pooling. Libraries were sequenced paired-end 2 x 150 bp on an Illumina HiSeq 2500. To increase sequence diversity, roughly 24-32% phiX was spiked into each library pool. As for the original processing: The UMI-based MiGEC pipeline processed quality-filtered reads and removed over 80% of raw TCR sequences during error correction. VDJ genes were aligned to IMGT germline references, and each clonotype was defined by a unique CDR3 amino acid sequence together with V-J genes. Clonal expansion, Shannon diversity, and CDR3 relatedness (CalcPairwiseDistances, ClusterSamples) were evaluated with VDJtools, and phylogenetic trees were built with CLCbio workbench. Using coefficient-of-variation modelling across technical triplicates, the study counted a clone as expanded if it had at least 8 unique UMIs. TCRdb ran its own pipeline on the public reads, namely fastp trimming at Q25 and MiXCR clone calling, and kept in-frame beta chains. Each CDR3 protein gets just one entry, which takes the most common genes and DNA from the rows behind it. Clone size and V and J calls follow TCRdb, not the original study. The sample yields 65,000 to 90,000 distinct CDR3 sequences; roughly 3.1% were counted once. Less than 5.5% of the sample lies in the top ten.

Unsorted PBMC libraries were generated from 2 million PBMCs stored in RNAlater at -80 °C until RNA extraction. Multiple sclerosis patients were enrolled in a US clinical protocol under which disease progression was evaluated by magnetic resonance imaging. Peripheral blood was subjected to Ficoll-Hypaque density gradient centrifugation to isolate PBMCs, which were then cryopreserved in liquid nitrogen. The CDR3 has 11 amino acids, counting the end cysteine and phenylalanine. Only the CDR3 part of the read is kept: 33 bases, read in frame from the first base. V is shortened by 4 bases, J by 5 bases, and the region joining them spans 9 bases. The germline V gene yields SQVTM for CDR1 and ANQGSEA for CDR2. The sample belongs to a study of neurological immune-mediated disorders (dated by TCRdb to the late 2010s). General notes on the study: Among the approximately 34 multiple sclerosis patients, roughly 31 had relapsing-remitting MS and 3 had secondary progressive MS. Peripheral blood TCR-beta repertoires from HTLV-I-associated myelopathy (HAM/TSP) patients, multiple sclerosis patients and healthy controls were compared by UMI-based sequencing. The roughly 100 TCR-beta libraries covered PBMC samples along with longitudinal samples, technical triplicates, and paired sorted CD4+ and CD8+ T-cell subsets. Of the roughly 68 subjects in the cohort, about 15 were HAM/TSP patients, about 35 were multiple sclerosis patients, and approximately 20 were healthy controls. Findings and caveats that apply to the study as a whole: TCR clonal expansion was highest in HAM/TSP patients and lowest in MS patients, with MS patients falling below even healthy controls. Across subjects, expanded clones never shared an identical CDR3 amino acid sequence, which suggests that the TCR-beta repertoires in every group were private. Repertoires from 18 of 34 MS patients were grouped by phylogenetic analysis into a cluster of related CDR3 sequences, suggesting a possible repertoire-level signature. The MS cluster was not associated with any clinical or MRI features, and the authors stated that larger cohorts are needed.

The sample consisted of PBMCs. The sequence derives from a woman between 45 and 60 years old with multiple sclerosis. The chain is assembled from TRBV29-1 and TRBJ2-7; a weak D assignment points to TRBD1 (5 bases agree). The DNA is as follows: TGCAGCGTTGGGCAGGGTCACGAGCAGTACTTC. The translation is CSVGQGHEQYF.